The 11 T cell receptor beta chains below all came from one sample that was sequenced in a study of blood T cell repertoires in COVID-19. Here immunoSEQ multiplex PCR was the method, and the copy in TCRdb shows in-frame clones only, minus some. This table has 300,000 to 400,000 clones, more than 80% appearing once. Specimen: PBMCs or T cells enriched from blood (not recorded which). The receptors were gathered from a young man who had recovered from COVID-19.

The chain has TRBV7-2 and TRBJ2-1, with 9 bases that match TRBD2. CDR1 and CDR2 from the germline V gene are SGHTA and FQGNSA. The CDR3 extends over 17 amino acids. Trimming at V came to 2 bases and at J to 5 bases, leaving 10 bases not matched to a gene. Here the CDR3 reads CASSLFIAGAGNNEQFF. For the CDR3, the DNA is TGTGCCAGCAGCTTATTCATAGCGGGAGCGGGAAACAATGAGCAGTTCTTC.

This clone has only one observation. V usage is TRBV16 and J usage is TRBJ1-2; 7 nucleotides align to TRBD1. Germline lookup yields CDR1 KGHSY and CDR2 FQNENV. The CDR3 has 13 amino acids. J lost 4 bases, V lost 2 bases, and 1 base had no gene match. CDR3 region: CASSQGTAYGYTF. For the CDR3, the DNA is TGTGCCAGCAGCCAAGGGACAGCCTATGGCTACACCTTC.

This chain uses TRBV28 with TRBJ1-5; 7 nucleotides align to TRBD1. J was trimmed by 10 bases and V by 5 bases; bases with no gene match: 11. The CDR3 spans 14 residues. CDR1 is MDHEN and CDR2 is SYDVKM in the germline V gene. DNA for the CDR3: TGTGCCAGCAGTAGGGGGACAGCCCTCAGCCCCCAGCATTTT. Protein product: CASSRGTALSPQHF.

V usage is TRBV7-2 and J usage is TRBJ2-1; 7 nucleotides agree with TRBD1. V was clipped by 1 base and J by 2 bases; unmatched bases: 2. Germline-derived CDR1 and CDR2 are SGHTA and FQGNSA. The length of the CDR3 is 15 residues. CDR3 DNA: TGTGCCAGCAGCTTAGACAGGGGAACCTACAATGAGCAGTTCTTC. As protein: CASSLDRGTYNEQFF.

This chain joins TRBV19 and TRBJ1-4; D gene unclear. Germline CDR1 is LNHDA and CDR2 is SQIVND (reference sequence). The CDR3 is made up of 15 amino acids. V dropped 3 bases and J dropped 6 bases, with 14 bases sitting between them. CDR3 amino acids: CASSIAGIGDEKLFF. The CDR3 bases are TGTGCCAGTAGTATTGCGGGTATTGGGGATGAAAAACTGTTTTTT.

The chain recombines TRBV21-1 with TRBJ1-2; TRBD1 is the table's D call, not checked against the DNA. TRBV21-1 is flagged as a pseudogene. This CDR3 is 17 amino acids long. The CDR3 nucleotides are TGTGCCAGCAGCAAAACCCCTAGGACAGGGGGCGAGGATGGCTACACCTTC. Its protein product is CASSKTPRTGGEDGYTF.

This chain joins TRBV30 and TRBJ1-5, with TRBD1 as a possible D gene (5 bases). Germline V gene data show CDR1 as GTSNPN and CDR2 as SVGIG (reference sequence). CDR3 length equals 15 residues. V was cut by 3 bases and J by 1 base, with 13 bases left in between. CDR3 DNA sequence: TGTGCCTGGAGGGAGGGGACCGCAAGCAATCAGCCCCAGCATTTT. Translating it yields CAWREGTASNQPQHF.

The chain has TRBV6-5 and TRBJ2-2; TRBD2 matches 9 bases. CDR1 is MNHEY, CDR2 SVGAGI, per germline. The CDR3 consists of 14 residues. Trimming took 8 bases from V and 5 from J; bases not matched to a gene: 6. The CDR3 is CASGAGGQTGELFF. CDR3 nucleotides: TGTGCCAGCGGAGCGGGGGGACAAACCGGGGAGCTGTTTTTT.

The chain has TRBV6-4 and TRBJ2-1; 11 bases are a match to TRBD2. Germline trimming cut 5 bases from V and 6 bases from J; bases unmatched to any gene: 6. The germline gives CDR1 MRHNA, CDR2 SNTAGT. The CDR3 totals 15 residues. The CDR3 nucleotides are TGTGCCAGCAGTCTGACTAGCGGGATAGTCAATGAGCAGTTCTTC. Translation: CASSLTSGIVNEQFF.

The rearrangement joins TRBV7-9 to TRBJ2-7; 7 bases match TRBD2. The junction had 7 bases not matched to a gene; V was cut back by 5 bases and J by 0 bases. The CDR3 covers 15 residues. Germline V gene data show CDR1 as SEHNR and CDR2 as FQNEAQ (reference sequence). The CDR3 nucleotides read TGTGCCAGCAGCGCCCTAGCGGAGACCTCCTACGAGCAGTACTTC. It encodes CASSALAETSYEQYF.

V usage is TRBV27 and J usage is TRBJ1-1; tentative D call: TRBD1 (5 bases). The CDR3 covers 14 residues. V gave up 2 bases and J gave up 4 bases, with 11 bases separating them. CDR1 is MNHEY and CDR2 is SMNVEV in the germline V gene (reference sequence). The CDR3 protein is CASSLRRGSTEAFF. CDR3 DNA: TGTGCCAGCAGTTTAAGGCGGGGGAGCACTGAAGCTTTCTTT.